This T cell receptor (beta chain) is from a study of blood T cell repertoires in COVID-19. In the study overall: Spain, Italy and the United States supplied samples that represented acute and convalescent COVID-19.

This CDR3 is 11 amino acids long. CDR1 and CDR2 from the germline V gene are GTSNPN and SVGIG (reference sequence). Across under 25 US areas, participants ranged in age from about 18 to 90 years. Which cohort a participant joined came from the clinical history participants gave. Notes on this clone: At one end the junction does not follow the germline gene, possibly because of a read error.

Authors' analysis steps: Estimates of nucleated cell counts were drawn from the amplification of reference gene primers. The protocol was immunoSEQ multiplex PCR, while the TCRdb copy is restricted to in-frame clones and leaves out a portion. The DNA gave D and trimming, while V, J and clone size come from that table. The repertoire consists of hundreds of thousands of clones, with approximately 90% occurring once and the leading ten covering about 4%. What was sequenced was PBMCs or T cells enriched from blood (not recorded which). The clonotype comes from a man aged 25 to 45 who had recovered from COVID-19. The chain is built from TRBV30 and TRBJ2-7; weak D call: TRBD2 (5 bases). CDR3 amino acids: CAWKAVNPLFF. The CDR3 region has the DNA TGTGCCTGGAAAGCGGTGAACCCCTTATTCTTC. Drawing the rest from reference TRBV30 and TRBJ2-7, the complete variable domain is SQTIHQWPATLVQPVGSPLSLECTVEGTSNPNLYWYRQAAGRGLQLLFYSVGIGQISSEVPQNLSASRPQDRQFILSSKKLLLSDSGFYLCAWKAVNPLFFGPGTRLTVT.